These T cell receptor beta chains were read from a single sample in a study of blood T cells in healthy people across ages. TCRdb called the 5' RACE reads again in MiXCR, with one record for every CDR3 protein. Seen here are hundreds of thousands of distinct CDR3 sequences, 45% to 70% observed once, and the top ten hold under 30%. The material sequenced was blood. The source of these receptors is a man aged 40-49 years in good health. CDR3s include the opening cysteine and the closing phenylalanine or tryptophan. Expanded clones get a size class; other rows say once, few or many, or leave the size out.

clone_size: few; v_call: TRBV5-1; j_call: TRBJ2-6; cdr3_aa: CASSSQPNSGANVLTF
clone_size: -; v_call: TRBV6-2/TRBV6-3; j_call: TRBJ1-2; cdr3_aa: CASSAQGPGYGYTF
clone_size: -; v_call: TRBV6-2/TRBV6-3; j_call: TRBJ1-2; cdr3_aa: CASSQPGPRGGYTF
clone_size: -; v_call: TRBV10-3; j_call: TRBJ1-2; cdr3_aa: CAISENRVYGYTF
clone_size: once; v_call: TRBV6-1; j_call: TRBJ2-7; cdr3_aa: CASSEARLAAFSYEQYF
clone_size: -; v_call: TRBV5-1; j_call: TRBJ1-1; cdr3_aa: CASRLGHPNTEAFF
clone_size: few; v_call: TRBV5-1; j_call: TRBJ2-1; cdr3_aa: CASSLVPREEGEQFF
clone_size: once; v_call: TRBV20-1; j_call: TRBJ2-1; cdr3_aa: CSAHLAGGAGEQFF
clone_size: few; v_call: TRBV3-1; j_call: TRBJ2-1; cdr3_aa: CASSHRQGRTNEQFF
clone_size: -; v_call: TRBV5-5; j_call: TRBJ2-7; cdr3_aa: CASSFEGSFYEQYF
clone_size: -; v_call: TRBV5-1; j_call: TRBJ1-2; cdr3_aa: CASSLKGNYGYTF
clone_size: few; v_call: TRBV4-2; j_call: TRBJ2-1; cdr3_aa: CASSPPTYNEQFF
clone_size: -; v_call: TRBV29-1; j_call: TRBJ1-1; cdr3_aa: CSVILTENTEAFF
clone_size: once; v_call: TRBV11-2; j_call: -; cdr3_aa: CASSPERSPFEQYF
clone_size: -; v_call: TRBV7-9; j_call: TRBJ2-7; cdr3_aa: CASSHRDSVYEQYF
clone_size: -; v_call: TRBV24-1; j_call: -; cdr3_aa: CAIGTDSGEQYF
clone_size: -; v_call: TRBV10-3; j_call: TRBJ2-7; cdr3_aa: CAISLGQGISYEQYF